Presented here are 17 T cell receptor beta chains from one specimen sequenced in a study of blood T cells in healthy people across ages. Next came a second PCR, run for about 7 to 12 cycles, which used a sample-barcoded 5' primer along with a J-beta primer mix. From the 5' RACE reads, TCRdb called clonotypes with MiXCR, one entry per CDR3 protein. The repertoire holds about 780,000 distinct CDR3 sequences, about 42% seen once, with 15% to 20% in the top ten. The material sequenced was blood. These receptors were obtained from an elderly man in good health.

The chain employs TRBV7-9 and TRBJ2-6, with D unclear. Germline values: CDR1 SEHNR, CDR2 FQNEAQ (reference sequence). Trimming cost V 8 bases and J 4 bases, with 3 bases left between them. The CDR3 loop spans 11 amino acids. CDR3 protein: CASRGANVLTF. In nucleotides, the CDR3 is TGTGCCAGCCGGGGGGCCAACGTCCTGACTTTC.

The chain employs TRBV13 and TRBJ2-7; D possibly matches TRBD1 or TRBD2 (5 bases each). The germline gives CDR1 PRHDT, CDR2 FYEKMQ (reference sequence). CDR3 length: 11 residues. Trimming cost V 8 bases and J 0 bases, with 5 bases left between them. The CDR3 loop reads CASGTSYEQYF. CDR3 bases: TGTGCCAGCGGGACCTCCTACGAGCAGTACTTC.

This clonotype was seen a few times. The chain is built from TRBV20-1 and TRBJ2-7; 8 bases are shared with TRBD2. Germline trimming cut 4 bases from V and 6 bases from J; bases unmatched to any gene: 5. CDR3 length: 12 residues. Germline loops: CDR1 DFQATT, CDR2 SNEGSKA (reference sequence). As DNA, the CDR3 is TGCAGTGCTATGGGACTAGTGCGCGAGCAGTACTTC. Its translation is CSAMGLVREQYF.

The chain has TRBV2 and TRBJ2-1, with D tentatively TRBD1 (5 bases). Germline values: CDR1 SNHLY, CDR2 FYNNEI. Trimming removed 8 bases from V and 4 bases from J, with 12 bases in between. The CDR3 sequence is 13 residues long. The CDR3 DNA reads as TGTGCCAGCGGACCGGACACTTACAATGAGCAGTTCTTC. It translates to CASGPDTYNEQFF.

This clonotype was detected ten times or more. DNA of the CDR3: TGTGCCATCAGTGAGACTAGCGAGCACTACGAGCAGTACTTC. This sequence encodes CAISETSEHYEQYF. The chain carries TRBV10-3 and TRBJ2-7; 7 nucleotides line up with TRBD2. Germline CDR1 and CDR2: ENHRY and SYGVKD. Trimming cost V 2 bases and J 3 bases; bases outside gene matches: 4. This CDR3 is built from 14 residues.

Of note for this clonotype: A much larger clonotype is one base distant, so this may be a read error. The V gene is TRBV7-2, the J gene TRBJ2-5; the D is unclear. The J call may be faulty, since TRBJ2-1 better matches the DNA end. CDR3 size: 14 residues. Per the germline V gene, CDR1 is SGHTA and CDR2 is FQGNSA. Written as DNA, the CDR3 is TGTGCCAGCAGCTTAGATCCCATCCAAGAGACCCAGTTCTTC. This sequence encodes CASSLDPIQETQFF.

In its sample, this clonotype was seen a few times. CDR3 residues: CATSDLGSGNSNEQFF. The CDR3 nucleotides are TGTGCCACCAGTGATTTGGGTAGCGGGAATTCAAATGAGCAGTTCTTC. This chain links TRBV24-1 with TRBJ2-1; 8 positions agree with TRBD2. The junction had 7 bases not matched to a gene; V was cut back by 0 bases and J by 7 bases. Germline V gives CDR1 KGHDR, CDR2 SFDVKD. This CDR3 comprises 16 residues.

This clonotype was counted only a few times. The chain has TRBV5-1 and TRBJ2-4, with a tentative D call TRBD1 (6 bases). The DNA matches TRBJ2-7 better at its end, which makes the J call doubtful. The CDR3 length is 13 residues. CDR1 is SGHRS, CDR2 YFSETQ, per germline. CDR3 sequence reads: CASSLTYRDEQYF. The CDR3 bases are TGCGCCAGCAGCTTGACATACAGGGACGAGCAGTACTTC.

This clonotype was picked up a small number of times. The CDR3, as DNA: TGCGCCAGCGGACGGGACTCTAGCACAGATACGCAGTATTTT. It specifies CASGRDSSTDTQYF. The chain combines TRBV5-1 with TRBJ2-3; D possibly corresponds to TRBD2 (6 bases). CDR3 length equals 14 residues. Germline V gene sequence: CDR1 SGHRS, CDR2 YFSETQ. Trimming took off 7 bases at V and 0 bases at J, with 12 bases between the two ends.

This clonotype was observed many times. The genes are TRBV12-3 or TRBV12-4 and TRBJ2-5; D unresolved. Deletions cut 5 bases from V and 3 bases from J, with 13 bases between. CDR3 size: 14 residues. CDR3: CASSPDWRKETQYF. DNA for the CDR3: TGTGCCAGCAGTCCCGACTGGCGAAAAGAGACCCAGTACTTC.

This clonotype appeared a few times. The chain combines TRBV5-1 with TRBJ2-7; 7 bases align to TRBD1. Germline V gene lookup returns CDR1 SGHRS and CDR2 YFSETQ. The V segment lost 5 bases and the J segment 3 bases; nucleotides outside the gene matches: 8. CDR3 length: 14 residues. CDR3 region: CASSDLSGGYEQYF. CDR3 nucleotides: TGCGCCAGCAGTGATCTGTCAGGGGGCTACGAGCAGTACTTC.

To note about this clonotype: With a much larger clone just one base away, this may be a read error. This sequence joins TRBV12-3 or TRBV12-4 and TRBJ1-6; D may be TRBD1 (6 bases). CDR3 length: 15 amino acids. V was trimmed by 1 base and J by 10 bases, leaving 14 bases between them. The CDR3 reads CASSLGGQEESPLHF. Here the CDR3 DNA reads TGTGCCAGCAGTTTAGGGGGGCAAGAGGAATCACCCCTCCACTTT.

This clonotype occurred once. The J gene is TRBJ2-3, the V gene TRBV7-2; D perhaps matches TRBD1 (6 bases). The CDR3 loop spans 13 amino acids. Deletions cut 5 bases from V and 8 bases from J, with 14 bases between. Looked up from germline, CDR1 is SGHTA and CDR2 is FQGNSA. The CDR3 bases are TGTGCCAGCAGCCATGGACAGCTTGCTACGCAGTATTTT. As protein: CASSHGQLATQYF.

The chain uses TRBV11-2 and TRBJ2-7, with TRBD2 as a possible D gene (5 bases). The J call may be mistaken, given a closer DNA end match to TRBJ2-5. The CDR3 sequence is 14 residues long. Germline lookup yields CDR1 SGHAT and CDR2 FQNNGV. For the CDR3, the DNA is TGTGCCAGCAGCTTAGGTTGGGGAGAAGGGACCCAGTACTTC. Protein product: CASSLGWGEGTQYF.

The chain employs TRBV4-1 and TRBJ2-3, with 8 nucleotides matching TRBD1. The germline gives CDR1 MGHRA, CDR2 YSYEKL. The CDR3 contains 15 residues. V lost 1 base, J lost 4 bases, and 4 bases stayed unmatched. CDR3 protein: CASSQGPGGADTQYF. CDR3 nucleotide sequence: TGCGCCAGCAGCCAAGGACCAGGGGGCGCAGATACGCAGTATTTT.

The chain employs TRBV2 and TRBJ2-7, with TRBD1 identical over 9 bases. Germline V gene lookup returns CDR1 SNHLY and CDR2 FYNNEI. This CDR3 comprises 16 residues. V trimming: 2 bases; J trimming: 7 bases; junction bases outside the gene matches: 12. The CDR3 here is CASSEPKTGGYNEQYF. For the CDR3, the DNA is TGTGCCAGCAGTGAACCCAAGACAGGGGGGTACAATGAGCAGTACTTC.

The rearrangement joins TRBV20-1 to TRBJ2-7; D may match TRBD1 or TRBD2 (5 bases each). The CDR3 is 14 residues long. From germline, CDR1 is DFQATT and CDR2 SNEGSKA (reference sequence). V lost 0 bases, J lost 7 bases, and 16 bases lay in between. The CDR3 DNA sequence: TGCAGTGCTAGAGACAGGGCTGGGACCGTGGAGCAGTACTTC. Its protein product is CSARDRAGTVEQYF.